This T cell receptor (beta chain) comes out of a study of T cell repertoires in cytomegalovirus infection. For the study at large: CMV infection plus the matching HLA type was flagged by public TCR beta signatures.

Each CDR3 protein is one row after TCRdb ran MiXCR on the reads. The sample contains under 850,000 distinct CDR3 sequences, 35% to 40% of which appear only once. This clonotype was counted ten times or more. V was shortened by 5 bases and J by 4 bases, with 12 bases between the two germline ends. There are 14 residues in the CDR3. Germline V gene lookup returns CDR1 MNHEY and CDR2 SVGEGT. This TCR derives from a human donor in good health (CMV status not recorded). Some clones in this sample may be carry-over from other donors' samples. The chain is built from TRBV6-2 or TRBV6-3 and TRBJ2-1, with D tentatively TRBD1 or TRBD2 (5 bases each). Sequencing input: PBMCs. The CDR3 DNA is TGTGCCAGCAGTCGGGACGCCGAATACAATGAGCAGTTCTTC. Its translation is CASSRDAEYNEQFF.